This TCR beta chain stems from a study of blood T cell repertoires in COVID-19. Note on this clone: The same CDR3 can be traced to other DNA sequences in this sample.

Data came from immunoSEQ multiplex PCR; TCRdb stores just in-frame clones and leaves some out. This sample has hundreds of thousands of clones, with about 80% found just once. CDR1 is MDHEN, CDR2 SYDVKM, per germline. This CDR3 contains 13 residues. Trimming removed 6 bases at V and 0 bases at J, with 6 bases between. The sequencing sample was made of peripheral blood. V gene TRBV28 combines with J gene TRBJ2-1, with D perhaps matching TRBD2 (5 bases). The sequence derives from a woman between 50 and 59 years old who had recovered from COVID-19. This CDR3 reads CASRGSSYNEQFF. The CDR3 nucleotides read TGTGCCAGCAGGGGGAGCTCCTACAATGAGCAGTTCTTC.